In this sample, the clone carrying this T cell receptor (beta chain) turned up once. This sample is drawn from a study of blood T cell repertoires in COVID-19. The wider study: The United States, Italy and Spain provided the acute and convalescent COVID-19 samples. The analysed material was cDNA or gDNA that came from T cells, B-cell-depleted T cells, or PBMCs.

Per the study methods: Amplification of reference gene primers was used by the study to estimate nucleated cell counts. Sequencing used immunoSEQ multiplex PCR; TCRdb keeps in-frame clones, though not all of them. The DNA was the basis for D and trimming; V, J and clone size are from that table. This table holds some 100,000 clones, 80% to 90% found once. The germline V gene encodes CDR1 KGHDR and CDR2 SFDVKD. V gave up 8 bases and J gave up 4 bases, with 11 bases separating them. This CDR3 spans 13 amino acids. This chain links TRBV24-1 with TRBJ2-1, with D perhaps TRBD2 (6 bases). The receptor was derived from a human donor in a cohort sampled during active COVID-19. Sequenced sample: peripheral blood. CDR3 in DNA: TGTGCCACCATGGGGGGTTGGTACAATGAGCAGTTCTTC. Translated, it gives CATMGGWYNEQFF.